These 21 T cell receptor beta chains share one sample of origin, sequenced in a study of T cells in Graves' hyperthyroidism and ophthalmopathy. The TCR beta CDR3 regions underwent amplification using RNA transcripts as the source. The TCR CDR3 first-round RT-PCR relied on the HTBI primer set. TCRdb re-derived calls from the multiplex PCR reads in MiXCR, one entry per CDR3 protein. The sample shows approximately 610,000 distinct CDR3 sequences, over 15% of them seen only once. Sequencing input: blood. Every receptor here comes from a woman between 18 and 29 years old with Graves' hyperthyroidism.

This clonotype was recorded a few times. The rearrangement links TRBV3-1 to TRBJ1-4, with 8 nucleotides matching TRBD1. Germline-derived CDR1 and CDR2 are LGHDT and YNNKEL (reference sequence). This CDR3 region has 16 residues. J was trimmed by 6 bases and V by 2 bases; bases with no gene match: 8. CDR3 nucleotide sequence: TGTGCCAGCAGCCAAACCACGACAGGGGCGGATGAAAAACTGTTTTTT. Its translation: CASSQTTTGADEKLFF.

J is TRBJ2-5 and V is TRBV30, with unresolved D. This CDR3 comprises 12 residues. Trimming stripped 0 bases from V and 5 bases from J, with 7 bases between. Germline values: CDR1 GTSNPN, CDR2 SVGIG (reference sequence). CDR3 DNA sequence: TGTGCCTGGAGTGTATTGGGGGAGACCCAGTACTTC. This gives the protein CAWSVLGETQYF. Complete variable domain (other parts from reference TRBV30 and TRBJ2-5): SQTIHQWPATLVQPVGSPLSLECTVEGTSNPNLYWYRQAAGRGLQLLFYSVGIGQISSEVPQNLSASRPQDRQFILSSKKLLLSDSGFYLCAWSVLGETQYFGPGTRLLVL.

V usage is TRBV7-2 and J usage is TRBJ1-3; D is possibly TRBD1 (5 bases). The V and J ends lost 2 bases and 0 bases respectively, with 8 bases between them. The CDR3 is 15 amino acids. The germline V gene encodes CDR1 SGHTA and CDR2 FQGNSA. The CDR3 protein is CASSLSTDSGNTIYF. DNA of the CDR3: TGTGCCAGCAGCTTATCGACAGACTCTGGAAACACCATATATTTT.

This clonotype was counted between two and nine times. This chain's CDR3 is CASSVTPANQETQYF. The DNA for the CDR3 is TGTGCCAGCAGTGTGACCCCTGCTAATCAAGAGACCCAGTACTTC. The chain joins TRBV9 to TRBJ2-5; D is uncertain. The germline CDR1 and CDR2 sequences are SGDLS and YYNGEE. V lost 5 bases to trimming and J lost 2 bases, with 16 bases between them. The CDR3 extends over 15 amino acids.

This clonotype has a count of ten or more. V is TRBV7-9 and J is TRBJ2-1; tentatively, D is TRBD2 (5 bases). Trimming pared 1 base from V and 2 bases from J, leaving 9 bases between. This CDR3 spans 15 amino acids. Germline V gene sequence: CDR1 SEHNR, CDR2 FQNEAQ (reference sequence). CDR3 protein: CASSLGTEAYNEQFF. DNA of the CDR3: TGTGCCAGCAGCTTAGGGACGGAGGCCTACAATGAGCAGTTCTTC.

This sequence joins TRBV11-3 and TRBJ2-4; D is undetermined. There are 15 residues in the CDR3. CDR1 is SGHNT, CDR2 YENEEA, per germline. Trimming took off 1 base at V and 8 bases at J, with 15 bases between the two ends. The CDR3 DNA is TGTGCCAGCAGCTTAGGACTGAACCCTCGGGACATTCAGTACTTC. Its protein is CASSLGLNPRDIQYF.

There are many counts of this clonotype. The rearrangement joins TRBV7-8 to TRBJ2-7; 9 positions match TRBD2. The germline V gene has CDR1 SGHVS and CDR2 FQNEAQ. The J segment lost 1 base and the V segment lost 1 base, leaving 2 bases of the junction unmatched. This CDR3 is built from 15 residues. As DNA, the CDR3 is TGTGCCAGCAGCTTAGACAGCGGGAGGTCCTACGAGCAGTACTTC. Its protein product is CASSLDSGRSYEQYF.

This clonotype was counted a single time. The chain employs TRBV30 and TRBJ2-4; D not certain. Trimming pared 5 bases from V and 2 bases from J, leaving 4 bases between. Germline-derived CDR1 and CDR2 are GTSNPN and SVGIG (reference sequence). The CDR3 has 11 residues. The CDR3 loop is CAWGSKNIQYF. The DNA of the CDR3 is TGTGCCTGGGGGTCCAAAAACATTCAGTACTTC.

This chain connects TRBV9 to TRBJ1-2, with D perhaps matching TRBD1 (6 bases). CDR3 length: 13 residues. The germline V gene has CDR1 SGDLS and CDR2 YYNGEE. Trimming pared 0 bases from V and 7 bases from J, leaving 10 bases between. The CDR3 region is CASSVGTGAGYTF. The CDR3 nucleotides read TGTGCCAGCAGCGTAGGAACGGGGGCTGGCTACACCTTC.

This clonotype has only a few counts. The CDR3 protein is CASSFLGGLETQYF. CDR3 bases: TGTGCCAGCAGTTTTCTGGGAGGGTTAGAGACCCAGTACTTC. The chain has TRBV12-3 or TRBV12-4 and TRBJ2-5, with 7 bases lining up with TRBD2. Losses at the gene ends were 3 bases for V and 4 bases for J; bases not matched to a gene: 5. The CDR3 is made up of 14 amino acids.

This clonotype was counted at least ten times. The V and J genes are TRBV20-1 and TRBJ2-1; no clear D gene. Germline CDR1 DFQATT, CDR2 SNEGSKA (reference sequence). This CDR3 comprises 11 residues. Trimming took off 0 bases at V and 15 bases at J, with 12 bases between the two ends. The CDR3 sequence is CSAREARATFF. The DNA for the CDR3 is TGCAGTGCTAGAGAGGCTCGGGCTACGTTCTTC.

This clonotype was recorded many times. The genes are TRBV6-1 and TRBJ2-1; D is unresolved. The CDR3 loop spans 10 amino acids. V lost 2 bases and J 10 bases, leaving 3 bases between the germline ends. Germline V gene sequence: CDR1 MNHNS, CDR2 SASEGT. The CDR3 spells CASSEREQFF. CDR3 bases: TGTGCCAGCAGTGAAAGGGAGCAGTTCTTC.

This clonotype appeared many times. The chain joins TRBV2 to TRBJ2-6; 7 nucleotides line up with TRBD1. V was clipped by 1 base and J by 1 base; unmatched bases: 7. This CDR3 spans 18 amino acids. The germline V gene has CDR1 SNHLY and CDR2 FYNNEI. The CDR3 DNA is TGTGCCAGCAGTGAAGAGGGACAGAGTTTTTCTGGGGCCAACGTCCTGACTTTC. It specifies CASSEEGQSFSGANVLTF. The variable domain in full, completed from reference TRBV2 and TRBJ2-6, reads EPEVTQTPSHQVTQMGQEVILRCVPISNHLYFYWYRQILGQKVEFLVSFYNNEISEKSEIFDDQFSVERPDGSNFTLKIRSTKLEDSAMYFCASSEEGQSFSGANVLTFGAGSRLTVL.

At least ten counts were recorded for this clonotype. V and J are TRBV20-1 and TRBJ2-1; tentatively, D is TRBD2 (6 bases). Germline V gives CDR1 DFQATT, CDR2 SNEGSKA (reference sequence). V dropped 3 bases and J dropped 5 bases, with 11 bases sitting between them. CDR3 length equals 13 residues. The CDR3 DNA follows: TGCAGTGCTAGCTCTAGCGAGAACAATGAGCAGTTCTTC. It translates to CSASSSENNEQFF.

This sequence joins TRBV6-2 or TRBV6-3 and TRBJ2-1; 10 bases fit TRBD2. Germline CDR1 is MNHEY and CDR2 is SVGEGT. The CDR3 loop spans 15 amino acids. V lost 6 bases, J lost 7 bases, and 9 bases stayed unmatched. As DNA, the CDR3 is TGTGCCAGCAGCAATAGCGGGAGGCTAGGGAATGAGCAGTTCTTC. Protein: CASSNSGRLGNEQFF.

Ten or more counts support this clonotype. This rearrangement joins TRBV7-2 to TRBJ2-5; D is perhaps TRBD2 (6 bases). V dropped 2 bases and J dropped 9 bases, with 13 bases sitting between them. Germline CDR1 is SGHTA and CDR2 is FQGNSA. The CDR3 covers 13 residues. CDR3 residues: CASSLLAPQSQYF. CDR3 coding DNA: TGTGCCAGCAGCTTACTAGCGCCTCAATCCCAGTACTTC.

As to this clonotype: A clone one base away is much larger, so this may be a read error. The genes are TRBV12-3 or TRBV12-4 and TRBJ2-1, with D maybe TRBD1 (6 bases). V shed 5 bases and J shed 9 bases, with 20 bases lying between them. The CDR3 totals 15 residues. As DNA, the CDR3 is TGTGCCAGCAGTCCGACAGGAAAGGCGGGTAGTGAGCAGTTCTTC. Residues: CASSPTGKAGSEQFF.

This clonotype was detected a few times. This chain connects TRBV6-1 to TRBJ2-2; D ambiguous. The CDR3 is 15 residues long. Trimming left V 6 bases short and J 7 bases short, with 18 bases between. Germline V gene data show CDR1 as MNHNS and CDR2 as SASEGT. The CDR3 spells CASSPHRSPLGELFF. CDR3 in DNA: TGTGCCAGCAGCCCCCACCGGTCCCCCCTCGGGGAGCTGTTTTTT.

The chain couples TRBV10-2 to TRBJ2-7, with D hard to call. Germline V lookup: CDR1 WSHSY, CDR2 SAAADI. The CDR3 extends over 13 amino acids. V was clipped by 0 bases and J by 4 bases, with 7 bases between them. CDR3 bases: TGCGCCAGCAGTGAGTCGAACAGTTACGAGCAGTACTTC. Translating gives CASSESNSYEQYF.

Only a few counts were recorded for this clonotype. The genes are TRBV4-2 and TRBJ2-1; possibly TRBD1 for D (6 bases). Germline values: CDR1 LGHNA, CDR2 YNFKEQ. V was pared by 1 base and J by 0 bases, with 13 bases between. The CDR3 extends over 17 amino acids. This chain's CDR3 is CASSQALGHSSYNEQFF. CDR3 DNA: TGTGCCAGCAGCCAAGCACTGGGACATAGCTCCTACAATGAGCAGTTCTTC.

This clonotype was found many times. The chain couples TRBV28 to TRBJ1-2; TRBD1 agrees at 7 bases. The CDR3 covers 15 residues. V shed 3 bases, J shed 1 base, and the junction held 5 bases outside the gene matches. CDR1 is MDHEN, CDR2 SYDVKM, per germline. The CDR3 protein is CASSLVGDSNYGYTF. CDR3 bases: TGTGCCAGCAGTTTGGTGGGGGACAGTAACTATGGCTACACCTTC.